The rows below give T cell receptor beta chains drawn from one sample of a study of shared clonotypes between healthy human individuals. This table comes from immunoSEQ multiplex PCR, and its TCRdb copy is limited to in-frame clones, with some not included. The data contain roughly 2.6 million clones, more than 90% of them singletons. Sequencing was done on a sample of naive CD4+ T cells sorted from blood. The receptors were gathered from a man in his late teens or twenties in good health. Both conserved end residues are part of each CDR3. The D gene is left open where the match is weak. Only part of the rows carry a size: once, few, many, or a class if the clone is expanded.

d_gene,v_gene,abundance,j_gene,CDR3nt,CDR3aa
NA,TRBV7-8,NA,TRBJ1-1,TGTGCCAGCAGCTCATCCCCGACTCTGATTAACACTGAAGCTTTCTTT,CASSSSPTLINTEAFF
NA,TRBV5-6,NA,TRBJ2-5,TGTGCCAGCAGCTTGTTTGGGTCAGAGGGCCTGGAGGGAGAGGCCCAGTACTTC,CASSLFGSEGLEGEAQYF
NA,TRBV18,NA,TRBJ1-6,TGTGCCAGCTCACCGTTAGCAGTTAATTCACCCCTCCACTTT,CASSPLAVNSPLHF
NA,TRBV30,NA,TRBJ2-7,TGTGCCTGGAGTGTACGAGGGCAGGCGAAAGGGTACTTC,CAWSVRGQAKGYF
NA,TRBV6-5,NA,TRBJ1-3,TGTGCCAGCAGCCCGAGTGGAAACACCATATATTTT,CASSPSGNTIYF
NA,TRBV18,NA,TRBJ2-7,TGTGCCAGCTCACTCCTATTTGAGGAGCAGTACTTC,CASSLLFEEQYF
TRBD2,TRBV9,NA,TRBJ2-3,TGTGCCAGCAGCGTAGCGCTCAAGCGGGAGAATGGGCCAGATACGCAGTATTTT,CASSVALKRENGPDTQYF
TRBD2,TRBV6-1,NA,TRBJ2-1,TGTGCCAGCAGTGAGCCGTCCGGGGGGAATGAGCAGTTCTTC,CASSEPSGGNEQFF
NA,TRBV11-2,NA,TRBJ2-1,TGTGCCAGCAGCACCCCCCGGCAGGCATACAATGAGCAGTTCTTC,CASSTPRQAYNEQFF
NA,TRBV5-1,NA,TRBJ1-6,TGCGCCAGCAGCTTGGAAAGGGGGGCTTCGGCCTCACCCCTCCACTTT,CASSLERGASASPLHF
TRBD2,TRBV5-4,NA,TRBJ2-5,TGTGCCAGCAGCCGCACCGGGGGGGTCCAGGAGACCCAGTACTTC,CASSRTGGVQETQYF
TRBD1,TRBV18,once,TRBJ2-7,TGTGCCAGCTCACCGGGACAGGGAACCTACGAGCAGTACTTC,CASSPGQGTYEQYF
NA,TRBV27,NA,TRBJ2-4,TGTGCCAGCAGTTTGTTGACAGAGGCAAACATTCAGTACTTC,CASSLLTEANIQYF
NA,TRBV19,NA,TRBJ1-1,TGTGCCAGTAGTATAATCCGCCCGGCAGGGGATAGGGTCACTGAAGCTTTCTTT,CASSIIRPAGDRVTEAFF
NA,TRBV5-8,NA,TRBJ1-5,TGTGCCAGCAGCCGAGGGGATCAGCCCCAGCATTTT,CASSRGDQPQHF
NA,TRBV4-3,NA,TRBJ1-2,TGCGCCAGCAGCCAAGAACAAGGGCTCTATGGCTACACCTTC,CASSQEQGLYGYTF
NA,TRBV18,NA,TRBJ2-7,TGTGCCAGCTCACCACAAACAGGGTCCTTAGTTCGTTACGAGCAGTACTTC,CASSPQTGSLVRYEQYF
NA,TRBV5-6,NA,TRBJ1-5,TGTGCCAGCAGCACCATTGACAATCAGCCCCAGCATTTT,CASSTIDNQPQHF
TRBD2,TRBV9,NA,TRBJ2-3,TGTGCCAGCAGCGTAGATGCGGGACTAAGCACAGATACGCAGTATTTT,CASSVDAGLSTDTQYF
NA,TRBV30,NA,TRBJ2-5,TGTGCCTGGAGCGGGGACTCCCGACGATGGACCCAGTACTTC,CAWSGDSRRWTQYF
NA,TRBV27,NA,TRBJ1-6,TGTGCCAGCAGCCAGTATAATTCACCCCTCCACTTT,CASSQYNSPLHF
NA,TRBV7-2,NA,TRBJ1-5,TGTGCCAGCAGCCGTGACAGTAATCAGCCCCAGCATTTT,CASSRDSNQPQHF
NA,TRBV2,once,TRBJ1-2,TGTGCCAGCAGGCGGGACGCCACCTATGGCTACACCTTC,CASRRDATYGYTF
NA,TRBV6-5,NA,TRBJ1-6,TGTGCCAGTCGTTCCACATGGGAATCACCCCTCCACTTT,CASRSTWESPLHF
TRBD1,TRBV5-6,NA,TRBJ2-7,TGTGCCAGCAGCTTAACAGGGGTGGAGCAGTACTTC,CASSLTGVEQYF
TRBD1,TRBV5-6,NA,TRBJ1-2,TGTGCCAGCAGCTTGGATACAGGGGGAAACTATGGCTACACCTTC,CASSLDTGGNYGYTF
NA,TRBV11-2,once,TRBJ1-3,TGTGCCAGCAGCTTAGATCGGGGAGACTTTTCCTCTGGAAACACCATATATTTT,CASSLDRGDFSSGNTIYF
TRBD1,TRBV28,NA,TRBJ2-5,TGTGCCAGCAGTAAAAGACAGGGGAAACCCTCCCAAGAGACCCAGTACTTC,CASSKRQGKPSQETQYF
NA,TRBV6-1,NA,TRBJ2-5,TGTGCCACCGATGGGGGGCGCGGGGAGACCCAGTACTTC,CATDGGRGETQYF
NA,TRBV29-1,NA,TRBJ2-3,TGCAGCGTTGATAGAGCGGATACGCAGTATTTT,CSVDRADTQYF
TRBD1,TRBV6-5,NA,TRBJ1-4,TGTGCCAGCAGTCAAGGGACAGGGCCGAATGAAAAACTGTTTTTT,CASSQGTGPNEKLFF
NA,TRBV10-3,NA,TRBJ1-1,TGTGCCAGCAGTTACTTTGTCGGGACTGAAGCTTTCTTT,CASSYFVGTEAFF
TRBD1,TRBV5-4,NA,TRBJ1-1,TGTGCCAGCACCCGGACAGGCCCGAACACTGAAGCTTTCTTT,CASTRTGPNTEAFF
TRBD2,TRBV30,once,TRBJ2-1,TGTGCCTGGACTAAGGGAGGGCCGCGGAATGAGCAGTTCTTC,CAWTKGGPRNEQFF
NA,TRBV5-4,NA,TRBJ1-2,TGTGCCAGCAGCGTCGACAGTAACTATGGCTACACCTTC,CASSVDSNYGYTF
NA,TRBV5-1,NA,TRBJ2-2,TGCGCCAGCGCAGCGGGCCAGAACACCGGGGAGCTGTTTTTT,CASAAGQNTGELFF
TRBD1,TRBV5-1,NA,TRBJ1-4,TGCGCCAGCAGCTTGGAGGGGACAGCTAATGAAAAACTGTTTTTT,CASSLEGTANEKLFF
TRBD1,TRBV27,NA,TRBJ1-5,TGTGCCAGCAGCCACCCGGGACAGCCCCTATTTAGCAATCAGCCCCAGCATTTT,CASSHPGQPLFSNQPQHF
NA,TRBV27,NA,TRBJ2-7,TGTGCCAGCAAACGGTGGGATACCTACGAGCAGTACTTC,CASKRWDTYEQYF
NA,TRBV18,NA,TRBJ2-7,TGTGCCAGCTCACCACGGACAGTATCCTACGAGCAGTACTTC,CASSPRTVSYEQYF
NA,TRBV15,NA,TRBJ1-6,TGTGCCACCAGCAGAGATGTCAGGGGTCTAGCACCCCTCCACTTT,CATSRDVRGLAPLHF
TRBD1,TRBV6-1,NA,TRBJ2-1,TGTGCCAGCAGTGTGGGTCAGGGGGCCTCAAATGAGCAGTTCTTC,CASSVGQGASNEQFF
NA,TRBV28,once,TRBJ2-3,TGTGCCAGCAGTTTATCTATAAGGACAGATACGCAGTATTTT,CASSLSIRTDTQYF
NA,TRBV4-3,NA,TRBJ2-2,TGCGCCAGCAGCCAAGAGGGCCTGGGCGGGGAGCTGTTTTTT,CASSQEGLGGELFF
NA,TRBV7-2,once,TRBJ2-7,TGTGCCAGCAGCTTAGGGGGTGGCGAGCAGTACTTC,CASSLGGGEQYF
NA,TRBV4-1,NA,TRBJ2-1,TGCGCCAGCAGCCAAGGCTGGCACAACAATGAGCAGTTCTTC,CASSQGWHNNEQFF
NA,TRBV7-9,NA,TRBJ1-4,TGTGCCAGCAGCTTATTGGGGCACGCAGATTATGAAAAACTGTTTTTT,CASSLLGHADYEKLFF
NA,TRBV5-1,NA,TRBJ1-1,TGCGCCAGCAGCTGGTCCTCAGGTCGGAGCAAAGCTTTCTTT,CASSWSSGRSKAFF
NA,TRBV2,NA,TRBJ1-5,TGTGCCAGCAGTGGGGGTGATCCCCAGGGTCAGCCCCAGCATTTT,CASSGGDPQGQPQHF
NA,TRBV5-1,NA,TRBJ1-6,TGCGCCAGCAGGCTAGGGGGTTTTTCACCCCTCCACTTT,CASRLGGFSPLHF
NA,TRBV9,NA,TRBJ2-7,TGTGCCAGCAGCGTAGGATTGGGGAACTACGAGCAGTACTTC,CASSVGLGNYEQYF